The 5 T cell receptor beta chains given below trace back to one sample, sequenced in a study of Graves' ophthalmopathy and Graves' hyperthyroidism. Amplification of TCR beta CDR3 regions used RNA transcripts. The authors performed first-round RT-PCR with HTBI primers and then a second-round multiplex PCR. TCRdb passed the multiplex PCR reads through MiXCR, listing each CDR3 protein once. The sample holds over 500,000 distinct CDR3 sequences, about a fifth seen once. The sample taken for sequencing was peripheral blood. The receptor source for this set is a woman between 18 and 29 years old with stable Graves' hyperthyroidism. Some clones in this sample may be carry-over from other donors' samples.

This clonotype was seen many times. V gene TRBV6-2 or TRBV6-3 combines with J gene TRBJ1-2; D remains unclear. V was cut by 0 bases and J by 9 bases, with 11 bases left in between. CDR3 length: 13 amino acids. Germline CDR1 is MNHEY and CDR2 is SVGEGT. The CDR3 DNA follows: TGTGCCAGCAGTTACTCTGAGGCCCCCCGCTACACCTTC. Protein: CASSYSEAPRYTF.

There are many counts of this clonotype. The gene calls are TRBV7-7 and TRBJ2-2, with a weak D call TRBD2 (6 bases). Germline-derived CDR1 and CDR2 are SSHAT and FNYEAQ (reference sequence). V was cut by 1 base and J by 7 bases, with 16 bases left in between. CDR3 length: 16 residues. This CDR3 is CASSLGRLVRGGELFF. In DNA form, the CDR3 reads TGTGCCAGCAGCTTAGGGAGACTAGTCCGAGGCGGGGAGCTGTTTTTT. The full variable domain, rest sourced from reference TRBV7-7 and TRBJ2-2, is GAGVSQSPRYKVTKRGQDVTLRCDPISSHATLYWYQQALGQGPEFLTYFNYEAQPDKSGLPSDRFSAERPEGSISTLTIQRTEQRDSAMYRCASSLGRLVRGGELFFGEGSRLTVL.

This clonotype was detected ten times or more. The chain links TRBV25-1 to TRBJ1-5; D not resolved. The germline V and J ends were trimmed by 3 bases and 4 bases, with 13 bases remaining between them. Germline CDR1 reads MGHDK; CDR2 reads SYGVNS. CDR3 length: 15 residues. The CDR3, as DNA: TGTGCCAGCAGTGACAGACATGATAGAAATCAGCCCCAGCATTTT. Protein product: CASSDRHDRNQPQHF.

The V and J genes are TRBV12-3 or TRBV12-4 and TRBJ1-2; D gene uncertain. CDR3 size: 14 residues. The ends were cut back, 6 bases at V and 2 bases at J, with 13 bases in the middle. DNA of the CDR3: TGTGCCAGCAGATCGACCGGGAGGAACTATGGCTACACCTTC. Its protein is CASRSTGRNYGYTF.

This clonotype showed up many times. The chain is built from TRBV5-4 and TRBJ1-1; maybe TRBD1 (6 bases). V lost 4 bases and J lost 3, with 16 bases in between. This CDR3 is 15 amino acids long. Germline V gene data show CDR1 as SGHNT and CDR2 as YYREEE (reference sequence). The CDR3: CASSGGRGRDTEAFF. CDR3 DNA sequence: TGTGCCAGCAGCGGGGGCCGGGGGCGCGACACTGAAGCTTTCTTT.